This passage covers 17 T cell receptor beta chains from one sample sequenced in a study of blood T cell repertoires in COVID-19. Repertoires were generated with immunoSEQ multiplex PCR, while TCRdb's copy carries only in-frame clones and drops some. Seen here are about 98,000 clones, roughly 85% observed once, and the top ten hold approximately 4.5%. The sequenced sample consisted of peripheral blood. These receptors originate from an older man with acute or convalescent COVID-19.

The chain has TRBV7-8 and TRBJ2-3, with 10 bases matching TRBD1. The V gene's germline CDR1 is SGHVS and CDR2 FQNEAQ. The junction had 4 bases not matched to a gene; V was cut back by 5 bases and J by 2 bases. The CDR3 covers 15 residues. The CDR3 sequence is CASSGDRGHTDTQYF. As DNA, the CDR3 is TGTGCCAGCAGCGGAGACAGGGGGCACACAGATACGCAGTATTTT.

V is TRBV6-5 and J is TRBJ1-3; perhaps TRBD1 as D (5 bases). Germline V lookup: CDR1 MNHEY, CDR2 SVGAGI. This CDR3 is built from 14 residues. V was shortened by 7 bases and J by 0 bases, with 10 bases between the two germline ends. In DNA form, the CDR3 reads TGTGCCAGCACCATGACAGTCTCTGGAAACACCATATATTTT. This translates into CASTMTVSGNTIYF.

This clone appeared a few times. The chain couples TRBV21-1 to TRBJ1-2; TRBD1 is the table's D call, not checked against the DNA. TRBV21-1 is a listed pseudogene. This CDR3 comprises 10 residues. The DNA for the CDR3 is TGTGCCAGCAGCAAAAAAGGAGCAGGGTTT. As protein: CASSKKGAGF.

The V call is TRBV5-5, the J call TRBJ1-6; 8 bases fit TRBD1. Trimming cost V 4 bases and J 12 bases; bases outside gene matches: 12. The CDR3 loop spans 15 amino acids. Per germline, CDR1 SGHKS and CDR2 YYEKEE (reference sequence). Here the CDR3 reads CASSGGTGVIQPLHF. The CDR3 DNA is TGTGCCAGCAGCGGGGGGACAGGCGTTATTCAACCCCTCCACTTT.

The chain links TRBV4-2 to TRBJ1-1, with D possibly matching TRBD1 (6 bases). The CDR3 contains 15 residues. V was pared by 1 base and J by 1 base, with 10 bases between. Germline V lookup: CDR1 LGHNA, CDR2 YNFKEQ. The CDR3, as DNA: TGTGCCAGCAGCCAAGCCAGGGGTTCGAACACTGAAGCTTTCTTT. Translated, it gives CASSQARGSNTEAFF.

V is TRBV6-6 and J is TRBJ1-1; TRBD1 might be the D (6 bases). Trimming pared 5 bases from V and 1 base from J, leaving 11 bases between. The CDR3 has 14 amino acids. Germline CDR1 MNHNY, CDR2 SVGAGI (reference sequence). The CDR3 loop is CASSPQGKNTEAFF. CDR3 in DNA: TGTGCCAGCAGTCCCCAGGGGAAGAACACTGAAGCTTTCTTT.

The V call is TRBV10-3, the J call TRBJ2-3; 10 nucleotides agree with TRBD2. V dropped 6 bases and J dropped 6; count of bases not matched to a gene: 6. The germline V gene encodes CDR1 ENHRY and CDR2 SYGVKD. CDR3 length: 14 residues. The CDR3 DNA reads TGTGCCATCAGGGAAGGAGCGGGGGGGGATACGCAGTATTTT. Translation: CAIREGAGGDTQYF.

The chain employs TRBV5-1 and TRBJ2-3, with a possible D match to TRBD1 (5 bases). The CDR3 runs 13 residues. V was cut by 2 bases and J by 2 bases, with 6 bases left in between. Germline loops: CDR1 SGHRS, CDR2 YFSETQ. Written as DNA, the CDR3 is TGCGCCAGCAGCTTACAGGTCACAGATACGCAGTATTTT. Translated: CASSLQVTDTQYF. Full variable domain (remainder filled in from reference TRBV5-1 and TRBJ2-3): KAGVTQTPRYLIKTRGQQVTLSCSPISGHRSVSWYQQTPGQGLQFLFEYFSETQRNKGNFPGRFSGRQFSNSRSEMNVSTLELGDSALYLCASSLQVTDTQYFGPGTRLTVL.

The chain uses TRBV7-9 and TRBJ1-6; 8 positions match TRBD1. Germline CDR1 is SEHNR and CDR2 is FQNEAQ (reference sequence). Trimming cost V 5 bases and J 9 bases; bases outside gene matches: 3. This CDR3 region has 13 residues. CDR3 loop: CASSDGTGSPLHF. CDR3 DNA: TGTGCCAGCAGCGACGGGACAGGTTCACCCCTCCACTTT.

CDR3: CASSSQGGLEAFF. CDR3 DNA sequence: TGCGCCAGCAGCTCCCAAGGGGGTTTGGAAGCTTTCTTT. The rearrangement joins TRBV5-1 to TRBJ1-1; tentative D call: TRBD1 (6 bases). CDR3 length equals 13 residues. V lost 3 bases and J lost 8, with 14 bases in between. CDR1 and CDR2 (germline): SGHRS, YFSETQ.

J is TRBJ2-1 and V is TRBV28; the match to TRBD2 covers 11 bases. Germline CDR1 reads MDHEN; CDR2 reads SYDVKM. The CDR3 extends over 16 amino acids. The V segment lost 5 bases and the J segment 3 bases; nucleotides outside the gene matches: 6. Here the CDR3 reads CASSIYSGGDYNEQFF. DNA for the CDR3: TGTGCCAGCAGTATTTATAGCGGGGGGGACTACAATGAGCAGTTCTTC.

Comment on this clone: The sample has other DNA sequences that encode this CDR3 too. V and J are TRBV7-3 and TRBJ2-2; no firm D call. This CDR3 is built from 14 residues. Trimming cost V 4 bases and J 2 bases, with 8 bases left between them. Germline loops: CDR1 SGHTA, CDR2 FQGTGA. In DNA form, the CDR3 reads TGTGCCAGCAGCTACTATACCAACACCGGGGAGCTGTTTTTT. Translated, it gives CASSYYTNTGELFF.

The V and J genes are TRBV10-3 and TRBJ1-1; 11 bases align to TRBD1. The CDR3 spans 14 residues. CDR1 is ENHRY, CDR2 SYGVKD, per germline. With 5 bases clipped from V and 6 bases from J, the junction kept 5 bases outside the gene matches. CDR3 protein: CAISRGQGESEAFF. CDR3 nucleotides: TGTGCCATCAGTCGGGGACAGGGGGAGTCTGAAGCTTTCTTT.

This chain connects TRBV5-1 to TRBJ2-3, with a tentative D call TRBD2 (5 bases). V lost 4 bases and J lost 4, with 13 bases in between. The CDR3 length is 14 residues. Germline lookup yields CDR1 SGHRS and CDR2 YFSETQ. The CDR3 DNA reads TGCGCCAGCAGCACGGGGTTCGTTGCAGATACGCAGTATTTT. Amino acid sequence: CASSTGFVADTQYF. The variable domain in full, with the rest retrieved from reference TRBV5-1 and TRBJ2-3, is KAGVTQTPRYLIKTRGQQVTLSCSPISGHRSVSWYQQTPGQGLQFLFEYFSETQRNKGNFPGRFSGRQFSNSRSEMNVSTLELGDSALYLCASSTGFVADTQYFGPGTRLTVL.

This clone has only a few counts. The chain combines TRBV3-1 (or the pseudogene TRBV3-2) with TRBJ2-1, with 8 bases identical to TRBD2. Unmatched junction bases numbered 13, after V lost 1 base and J lost 5 bases. Germline lookup yields CDR1 LGHDT and CDR2 YNNKEL (reference sequence). The CDR3 length is 18 residues. CDR3 residues: CASSQGLRGATHDNEQFF. The CDR3 DNA reads as TGTGCCAGCAGCCAAGGTTTGCGGGGGGCCACACACGACAATGAGCAGTTCTTC.

The rearrangement uses TRBV19 and TRBJ2-1; no reliable D call. The ends were cut back, 5 bases at V and 4 bases at J, with 6 bases in the middle. The germline V gene has CDR1 LNHDA and CDR2 SQIVND (reference sequence). The CDR3 sequence is 12 residues long. The CDR3 DNA sequence: TGTGCCAGTAGTCCCCCTTACAATGAGCAGTTCTTC. As protein: CASSPPYNEQFF.

This clone occurred a few times. The genes are TRBV18 and TRBJ1-2, with 7 bases identical to TRBD1. Unmatched junction bases numbered 2, after V lost 1 base and J lost 3 bases. The CDR3 sequence is 14 residues long. Germline lookup yields CDR1 KGHSH and CDR2 LQKENI. The CDR3 DNA reads TGTGCCAGCTCACCACAGGGGGCGTACTATGGCTACACCTTC. The encoded protein is CASSPQGAYYGYTF.